This passage covers 30 T cell receptor beta chains from one sample sequenced in a study of T cells in Graves' hyperthyroidism and ophthalmopathy. Authors of the study amplified TCR beta CDR3 regions from RNA transcripts. The study used the HTBI primer set for a first-round RT-PCR of the TCR CDR3. TCRdb recomputed calls from the multiplex PCR reads with MiXCR, one row per CDR3 protein. The sample carries about 600,000 distinct CDR3 sequences, 14% recorded once. Sequencing was performed on blood. These receptors were collected from a woman aged 45-65 years with Graves' ophthalmopathy.

The sample holds many counts of this clonotype. The genes are TRBV11-3 and TRBJ2-1, with D hard to call. Trimming shortened V by 5 bases and J by 8 bases, and 13 bases separated the two germline ends. Germline V gene lookup returns CDR1 SGHNT and CDR2 YENEEA. This CDR3 has 13 residues. DNA of the CDR3: TGTGCCAGCAGCCCTGGTGGTTTGGATGAGCAGTTCTTC. It is translated as CASSPGGLDEQFF.

This clonotype was picked up a small number of times. The genes are TRBV19 and TRBJ1-6, with 8 bases aligning to TRBD1. V shed 5 bases, J shed 14 bases, and the junction held 17 bases outside the gene matches. Germline values: CDR1 LNHDA, CDR2 SQIVND (reference sequence). This CDR3 is built from 16 residues. CDR3 bases: TGTGCCAGTAGTCCTCGGTCCCGGGACAGGCTCGTGGCCCTCCACTTT. Translating it yields CASSPRSRDRLVALHF.

This clonotype was observed a few times. The chain employs TRBV4-3 and TRBJ2-7; the match to TRBD1 covers 9 bases. Germline lookup yields CDR1 LGHNA and CDR2 YSLEER. V lost 4 bases to trimming and J lost 2 bases; unmatched junction nucleotides: 9. This CDR3 has 16 residues. In DNA, the CDR3 is TGCGCCAGCAGCCCCCGAACGACAGGGGGAACCTACGAGCAGTACTTC. It yields the protein CASSPRTTGGTYEQYF.

Many counts were recorded for this clonotype. The chain links TRBV3-1 to TRBJ1-2; no clear D gene. Deletions cut 0 bases from V and 2 bases from J, with 13 bases between. The germline CDR1 and CDR2 sequences are LGHDT and YNNKEL (reference sequence). The CDR3 has 16 residues. For the CDR3, the DNA is TGTGCCAGCAGCCAAGATATGCCCCGCCTAAACTATGGCTACACCTTC. Its protein product is CASSQDMPRLNYGYTF.

In its sample, this clonotype was seen many times. The V call is TRBV12-3 or TRBV12-4, the J call TRBJ2-5; 9 bases line up with TRBD2. V gave up 9 bases and J gave up 1 base; unmatched junction bases: 6. CDR3 length: 14 residues. The CDR3 DNA reads as TGTGCCAGTGAGAGCGGGAGGACCCAAGAGACCCAGTACTTC. It yields the protein CASESGRTQETQYF.

This clonotype was recorded many times. The rearrangement joins TRBV7-9 to TRBJ2-1; 13 positions match TRBD2. Germline V gene data show CDR1 as SEHNR and CDR2 as FQNEAQ (reference sequence). Losses at the gene ends were 5 bases for V and 7 bases for J; bases not matched to a gene: 11. The CDR3 totals 17 residues. The CDR3 loop is CASSPHRLAGGRNEQFF. CDR3 DNA: TGTGCCAGCAGCCCGCACCGACTAGCGGGAGGAAGAAATGAGCAGTTCTTC.

At least ten counts were recorded for this clonotype. J is TRBJ2-3 and V is TRBV7-8; no clear D. Germline V gene sequence: CDR1 SGHVS, CDR2 FQNEAQ. The V gene lost 0 bases and the J gene lost 2 bases, with 6 bases spanning the gap. CDR3 length: 14 residues. The CDR3 loop is CASSLARYTDTQYF. CDR3 bases: TGTGCCAGCAGCTTAGCGAGATACACAGATACGCAGTATTTT.

Ten or more counts support this clonotype. J is TRBJ2-2 and V is TRBV2; the match to TRBD2 covers 7 bases. CDR1 and CDR2 (germline): SNHLY, FYNNEI. After removal of 5 bases from V and 5 bases from J, the junction contained 11 bases not matched to a gene. The CDR3 is 16 residues long. CDR3: CASSREDIVLTGELFF. CDR3 coding DNA: TGTGCCAGCAGTCGGGAGGACATCGTCCTTACCGGGGAGCTGTTTTTT.

CDR3 in DNA: TGTGCCACCAGCAGAGATGCCTGGTCGGTCCTTCACAATGAGCAGTTCTTC. It yields the protein CATSRDAWSVLHNEQFF. This sequence joins TRBV15 and TRBJ2-1; unclear D gene. CDR1 is LNHNV, CDR2 YYDKDF, per germline (reference sequence). The CDR3 is made up of 17 amino acids. V gave up 0 bases and J gave up 5 bases, with 17 bases separating them.

CDR3 protein: CAWTDSYNSPLHF. CDR3 nucleotide sequence: TGTGCCTGGACAGACTCCTATAATTCACCCCTCCACTTT. V gene TRBV30 combines with J gene TRBJ1-6; the D is unclear. The CDR3 has 13 residues. Between the trimmed V and J ends, which lost 4 bases and 0 bases, there was a span of 4 bases. The germline gives CDR1 GTSNPN, CDR2 SVGIG (reference sequence).

This clonotype was seen more than once but under ten times. The chain links TRBV9 to TRBJ2-2; TRBD1 matches at 7 bases. V dropped 3 bases and J dropped 4; count of bases not matched to a gene: 6. CDR3 length: 15 amino acids. Germline CDR1 reads SGDLS; CDR2 reads YYNGEE. The CDR3 DNA is TGTGCCAGCAGCGCTGGGGACAGACCCACCGGGGAGCTGTTTTTT. It encodes CASSAGDRPTGELFF.

J is TRBJ2-7 and V is TRBV6-1; no reliable D call. CDR1 and CDR2 from the germline V gene are MNHNS and SASEGT. The V end was cut by 6 bases, the J end by 3 bases, with 6 bases between. CDR3 length: 11 residues. The CDR3 is CASRSIYEQYF. DNA for the CDR3: TGTGCCAGCAGGTCAATCTACGAGCAGTACTTC.

Turning to this clonotype: This may arise from a read error, as a much more abundant clone is one base away. Without the conserved terminal phenylalanine or tryptophan, this CDR3 likely stems from a read error. For the CDR3, the DNA is TGTGCCAGCAGTGATCGGACGACCTACGAGCAGTACCTC. Protein sequence: CASSDRTTYEQYL. This sequence joins TRBV2 and TRBJ2-7; no clear D gene. Germline CDR1 is SNHLY and CDR2 is FYNNEI. The CDR3 loop spans 13 amino acids. V lost 3 bases and J lost 2, with 8 bases in between.

The chain is built from TRBV7-6 and TRBJ2-1; 7 nucleotides line up with TRBD2. The CDR3 runs 16 residues. Trimming removed 1 base from V and 3 bases from J; junction bases left unmatched: 6. CDR1 is SGHVS, CDR2 FNYEAQ, per germline. DNA for the CDR3: TGTGCCAGCAGCTTAGGCCTAGCGGAACACTACAATGAGCAGTTCTTC. Translation: CASSLGLAEHYNEQFF.

This clonotype showed up just a few times. The chain recombines TRBV20-1 with TRBJ2-7, with TRBD1 matching 12 bases. V dropped 6 bases and J dropped 5; count of bases not matched to a gene: 11. Germline V lookup: CDR1 DFQATT, CDR2 SNEGSKA (reference sequence). CDR3 length: 15 amino acids. The DNA for the CDR3 is TGCAGTGCCGTAAATTACGGGACAGGGGGCAACGAGCAGTACTTC. It yields the protein CSAVNYGTGGNEQYF.

This clonotype occurred many times. V and J are TRBV12-3 or TRBV12-4 and TRBJ2-7; D possibly corresponds to TRBD1 (6 bases). CDR3 size: 15 residues. Trimming removed 5 bases from V and 3 bases from J, with 17 bases in between. The CDR3 here is CASSGTPERRYEQYF. The CDR3 DNA reads TGTGCCAGCAGTGGGACACCCGAACGACGCTACGAGCAGTACTTC.

This clonotype was observed at least ten times. The J gene is TRBJ2-1, the V gene TRBV5-1; D gene uncertain. Trimming pared 0 bases from V and 0 bases from J, leaving 10 bases between. CDR1 is SGHRS and CDR2 is YFSETQ in the germline V gene. The CDR3 contains 16 residues. Here the CDR3 DNA reads TGCGCCAGCAGCTTGGAGCCAGGAAGCTCCTACAATGAGCAGTTCTTC. This encodes CASSLEPGSSYNEQFF.

This clonotype was seen many times. This sequence joins TRBV4-3 and TRBJ1-2, with D maybe TRBD1 (5 bases). V was pared by 0 bases and J by 8 bases, with 16 bases between. Per germline, CDR1 LGHNA and CDR2 YSLEER. CDR3 length equals 15 residues. The CDR3 bases are TGCGCCAGCAGCCAAGAAACGGGGGGTCAGAACGGCTACACCTTC. This gives the protein CASSQETGGQNGYTF.

This clonotype was recorded at least ten times. The V and J genes are TRBV6-1 and TRBJ2-7; D remains unclear. The CDR3 is 12 amino acids. Germline V gives CDR1 MNHNS, CDR2 SASEGT. V lost 5 bases to trimming and J lost 4 bases, with 9 bases between them. The CDR3 nucleotides are TGTGCCAGCAGTTATAAGGCTTACGAGCAGTACTTC. This translates into CASSYKAYEQYF.

The chain links TRBV20-1 to TRBJ2-4; unclear D gene. V dropped 0 bases and J dropped 0 bases, with 6 bases sitting between them. This CDR3 has 14 residues. Germline CDR1 is DFQATT and CDR2 is SNEGSKA (reference sequence). The CDR3 nucleotides read TGCAGTGCTAGAGATGTCCCAGCCAAAAACATTCAGTACTTC. Translating gives CSARDVPAKNIQYF.

This chain uses TRBV10-3 with TRBJ1-2; D is unclear. Trimming removed 3 bases at V and 0 bases at J, with 17 bases between. This CDR3 has 17 residues. Germline CDR1 is ENHRY and CDR2 is SYGVKD. The DNA for the CDR3 is TGTGCCATCAGTGATTATAAAACAGCATTAGCTAACTATGGCTACACCTTC. It is translated as CAISDYKTALANYGYTF.

This clonotype has a handful of counts. The chain employs TRBV29-1 and TRBJ1-1; unclear D gene. The CDR3 consists of 13 residues. V was pared by 7 bases and J by 3 bases, with 15 bases between. CDR1 SQVTM and CDR2 ANQGSEA come from the germline V gene. The CDR3 DNA is TGCAGCGGGGGTGGGAGATTGGACACTGAAGCTTTCTTT. This sequence encodes CSGGGRLDTEAFF.

This clonotype has a count of ten or more. The gene calls are TRBV20-1 and TRBJ2-2; TRBD1 matches 10 bases. Germline values: CDR1 DFQATT, CDR2 SNEGSKA (reference sequence). Trimming took 3 bases from V and 1 from J; bases not matched to a gene: 5. There are 16 residues in the CDR3. As DNA, the CDR3 is TGCAGTGCTAGTCCGTGGGACAGGGGGAACACCGGGGAGCTGTTTTTT. This sequence encodes CSASPWDRGNTGELFF.

This clonotype was observed at least ten times. This rearrangement joins TRBV27 to TRBJ2-5, with D possibly TRBD2 on 5 matching bases. The germline V gene has CDR1 MNHEY and CDR2 SMNVEV (reference sequence). Trimming stripped 3 bases from V and 2 bases from J, with 10 bases between. This CDR3 has 14 amino acids. DNA of the CDR3: TGTGCCAGCAGTTTCAGCGGTATTCAAGAGACCCAGTACTTC. It specifies CASSFSGIQETQYF.

This clonotype was seen many times. This chain connects TRBV11-3 to TRBJ2-3; TRBD2 is a possible D gene (6 bases). Looked up from germline, CDR1 is SGHNT and CDR2 is YENEEA. This CDR3 region has 20 residues. Trimming removed 4 bases from V and 2 bases from J, with 28 bases in between. CDR3 sequence: CASSSGDSGLQNPHTDTQYF. The CDR3 bases are TGTGCCAGCAGCTCCGGGGATAGCGGCCTACAAAACCCACACACAGATACGCAGTATTTT.

The V and J genes are TRBV25-1 and TRBJ2-7; no reliable D call. The V end was cut by 1 base, the J end by 3 bases, with 7 bases between. This CDR3 has 13 residues. Looked up from germline, CDR1 is MGHDK and CDR2 is SYGVNS. The CDR3 sequence is CASSEFNSYEQYF. In DNA, the CDR3 is TGTGCCAGCAGTGAATTCAACAGCTACGAGCAGTACTTC.

This clonotype was seen ten or more times. This chain uses TRBV12-3 or TRBV12-4 with TRBJ2-7; 9 bases map to TRBD1. CDR3 length equals 13 residues. V lost 5 bases and J lost 4; bases outside the gene matches: 3. This CDR3 is CASSKTGGYEQYF. The CDR3, as DNA: TGTGCCAGCAGTAAGACAGGGGGATACGAGCAGTACTTC.

This rearrangement joins TRBV20-1 to TRBJ1-1; 11 bases line up with TRBD1. From germline, CDR1 is DFQATT and CDR2 SNEGSKA (reference sequence). V dropped 3 bases and J dropped 1; count of bases not matched to a gene: 7. The CDR3 runs to 16 residues. CDR3 DNA: TGCAGTGCTAGGGGGACAGGGGGGCTTCGGAACACTGAAGCTTTCTTT. Protein sequence: CSARGTGGLRNTEAFF.

The sample holds many counts of this clonotype. The chain uses TRBV7-2 and TRBJ2-1, with 12 bases matching TRBD1. With V trimmed by 5 bases and J by 15 bases, 5 bases remained unmatched. Germline CDR1 SGHTA, CDR2 FQGNSA. This CDR3 region has 12 residues. The CDR3 DNA is TGTGCCAGCAGCGCTGGGACAGGGGGCCTGTTCTTC. Amino acids: CASSAGTGGLFF. The full variable domain, rest sourced from reference TRBV7-2 and TRBJ2-1, is GAGVSQSPSNKVTEKGKDVELRCDPISGHTALYWYRQSLGQGLEFLIYFQGNSAPDKSGLPSDRFSAERTGGSVSTLTIQRTQQEDSAVYLCASSAGTGGLFFGPGTRLTVL.

This clonotype was detected only a few times. The V and J genes are TRBV29-1 and TRBJ1-4, with D unresolved. V was pared by 4 bases and J by 8 bases, with 11 bases between. The length of the CDR3 is 12 residues. The germline V gene has CDR1 SQVTM and CDR2 ANQGSEA. Written as DNA, the CDR3 is TGCAGCGTTGTCACTCCGGAAGAAAAACTGTTTTTT. Translation: CSVVTPEEKLFF.